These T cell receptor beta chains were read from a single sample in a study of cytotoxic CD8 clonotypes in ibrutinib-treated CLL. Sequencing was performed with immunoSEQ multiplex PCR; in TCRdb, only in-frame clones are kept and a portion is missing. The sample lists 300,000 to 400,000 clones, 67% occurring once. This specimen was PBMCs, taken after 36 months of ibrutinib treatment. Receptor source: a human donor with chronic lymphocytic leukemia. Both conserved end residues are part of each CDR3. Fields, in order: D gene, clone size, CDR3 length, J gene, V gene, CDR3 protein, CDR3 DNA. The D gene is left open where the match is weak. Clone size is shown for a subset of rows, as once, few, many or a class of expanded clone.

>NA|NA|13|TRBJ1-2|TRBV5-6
CASSFGGGYGYTF
TGTGCCAGCAGCTTTGGAGGGGGCTATGGCTACACCTTC
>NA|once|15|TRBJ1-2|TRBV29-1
CSVALATRVGYGYTF
TGCAGCGTTGCCTTGGCGACCAGGGTAGGCTATGGCTACACCTTC
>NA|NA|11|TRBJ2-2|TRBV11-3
CASSGPGELFF
TGTGCCAGCAGCGGCCCAGGGGAGCTGTTTTTT
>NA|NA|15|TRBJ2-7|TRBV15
CATSRTVTSVWEQYF
TGTGCCACCAGCAGGACAGTCACTTCTGTCTGGGAGCAGTACTTC
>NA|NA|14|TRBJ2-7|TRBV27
CASALGVGDYEQYF
TGTGCCAGCGCGTTAGGGGTCGGGGACTACGAGCAGTACTTC
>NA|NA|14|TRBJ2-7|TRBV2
CASSEWLESYEQYF
TGTGCCAGCAGTGAATGGCTAGAGAGCTACGAGCAGTACTTC
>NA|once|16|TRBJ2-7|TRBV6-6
CASSYPIRGTSYEQYF
TGTGCCAGCAGTTACCCTATTAGGGGGACTTCCTACGAGCAGTACTTC
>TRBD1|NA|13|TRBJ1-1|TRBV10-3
CAIRKGAETEAFF
TGTGCCATCAGGAAGGGGGCAGAAACTGAAGCTTTCTTT
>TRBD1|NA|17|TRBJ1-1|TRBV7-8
CASTPLRTGPTDTEAFF
TGTGCCAGCACCCCGTTGAGGACAGGGCCTACGGACACTGAAGCTTTCTTT
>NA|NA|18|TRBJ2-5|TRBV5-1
CASSGILGTFLPVETQYF
TGCGCCAGCAGCGGTATTTTGGGGACCTTCTTGCCCGTAGAGACCCAGTACTTC
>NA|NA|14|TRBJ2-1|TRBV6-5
CASSYSSNLNEQFF
TGTGCCAGCAGTTACTCGTCTAACCTCAATGAGCAGTTCTTC
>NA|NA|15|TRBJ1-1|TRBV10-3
CAISESSGLNTEAFF
TGTGCCATCAGTGAGTCGTCGGGTCTGAACACTGAAGCTTTCTTT
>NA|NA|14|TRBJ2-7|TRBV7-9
CASSLMGPSYEQYF
TGTGCCAGCAGCTTGATGGGGCCCTCCTACGAGCAGTACTTC
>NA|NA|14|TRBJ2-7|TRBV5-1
CASSLAQGSHEQYF
TGCGCCAGCAGCTTGGCACAGGGTTCACACGAGCAGTACTTC
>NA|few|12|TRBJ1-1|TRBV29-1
CSVVWPTGRAFF
TGCAGCGTTGTATGGCCGACGGGGAGAGCTTTCTTT
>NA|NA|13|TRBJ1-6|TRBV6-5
CASSQGRNSPLHF
TGTGCCAGCTCCCAAGGAAGGAATTCACCCCTCCACTTT
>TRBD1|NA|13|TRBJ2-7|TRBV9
CASSVRTGGEQYF
TGTGCCAGCAGCGTCAGGACAGGGGGCGAGCAGTACTTC
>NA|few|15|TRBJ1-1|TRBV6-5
CASSYSGLSNTEAFF
TGTGCCAGCAGTTACTCGGGACTCTCGAACACTGAAGCTTTCTTT
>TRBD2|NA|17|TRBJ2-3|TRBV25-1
CASSEFGLAGGGRTQYF
TGTGCCAGCAGTGAATTTGGACTAGCGGGGGGAGGTCGTACGCAGTATTTT
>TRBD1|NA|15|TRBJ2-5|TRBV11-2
CASSPRDRVGKTQYF
TGTGCCAGCAGCCCCCGGGACAGGGTCGGGAAGACCCAGTACTTC
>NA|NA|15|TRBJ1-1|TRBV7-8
CASSPIPWVNTEAFF
TGTGCCAGCAGCCCCATACCTTGGGTGAACACTGAAGCTTTCTTT
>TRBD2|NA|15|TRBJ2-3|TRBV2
CASRFTRGATDTQYF
TGTGCCAGCAGATTCACGCGGGGGGCAACAGATACGCAGTATTTT
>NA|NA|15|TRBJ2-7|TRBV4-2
CASSHEVGGLYEQYF
TGTGCCAGCAGCCATGAGGTTGGGGGGCTCTACGAGCAGTACTTC
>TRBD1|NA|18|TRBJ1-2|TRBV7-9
CASSLISGQGARNYGYTF
TGTGCCAGCAGCTTAATCTCGGGACAGGGGGCGCGGAACTATGGCTACACCTTC
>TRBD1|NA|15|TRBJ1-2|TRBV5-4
CASSTNRGRVDGYTF
TGTGCCAGCAGCACTAACAGGGGGCGGGTGGATGGCTACACCTTC
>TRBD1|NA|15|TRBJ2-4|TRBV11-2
CASSSIPGQGNIQYF
TGTGCCAGCAGCAGCATCCCGGGACAGGGGAACATTCAGTACTTC